This T cell receptor beta chain was sequenced during a study of T cell repertoires in cytomegalovirus infection. Across the study: CMV infection and matching HLA type were both indicated by public TCR beta signatures.

Notes on the study in general: Dominant in the ex vivo response were TCR beta clonotypes restricted by HLA-C and specific for CMV. The cumulative frequency of public TCR beta families identified carriers of CMV plus the relevant HLA.

This clonotype was seen many times. The antigen is undetermined. TCRdb itself ran the reads through MiXCR, one entry per CDR3 protein. There are 150,000 to 200,000 distinct CDR3 sequences in the sample; 28% occur only once, and 30% to 35% lies in the top ten. In germline, CDR1 is SGHTA, CDR2 FQGNSA. V lost 2 bases and J 6 bases, leaving 13 bases between the germline ends. The CDR3 is 14 amino acids. Sequencing used PBMCs. This rearrangement joins TRBV7-2 to TRBJ2-5; possible D gene TRBD2, 5 bases. The TCR originated in a human donor in good health (CMV status not recorded). Some clones in this sample may be carry-over from other donors' samples. The CDR3 DNA is TGTGCCAGCAGCTTACCCGGGGTCCTGCAGACCCAGTACTTC. This translates into CASSLPGVLQTQYF.